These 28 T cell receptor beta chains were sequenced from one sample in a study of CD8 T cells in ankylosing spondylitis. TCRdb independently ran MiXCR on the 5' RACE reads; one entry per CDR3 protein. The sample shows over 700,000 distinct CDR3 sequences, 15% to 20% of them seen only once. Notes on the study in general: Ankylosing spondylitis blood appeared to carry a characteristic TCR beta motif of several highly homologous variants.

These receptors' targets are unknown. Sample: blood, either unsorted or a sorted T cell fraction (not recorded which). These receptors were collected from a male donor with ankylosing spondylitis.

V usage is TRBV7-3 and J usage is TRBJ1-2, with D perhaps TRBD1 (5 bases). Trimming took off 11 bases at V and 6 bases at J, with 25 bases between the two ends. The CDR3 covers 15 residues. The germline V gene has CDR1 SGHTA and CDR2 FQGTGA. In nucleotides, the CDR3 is TGTGCCGTCAGCTTAAAGCCTTCGGGACGGAATGGCTACACCTTC. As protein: CAVSLKPSGRNGYTF.

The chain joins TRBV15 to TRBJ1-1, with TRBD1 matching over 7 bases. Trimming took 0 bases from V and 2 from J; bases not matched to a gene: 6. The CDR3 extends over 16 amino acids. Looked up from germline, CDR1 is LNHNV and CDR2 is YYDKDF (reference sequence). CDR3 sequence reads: CATSRDFGTANTEAFF. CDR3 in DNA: TGTGCCACCAGCAGAGATTTTGGGACAGCTAACACTGAAGCTTTCTTT.

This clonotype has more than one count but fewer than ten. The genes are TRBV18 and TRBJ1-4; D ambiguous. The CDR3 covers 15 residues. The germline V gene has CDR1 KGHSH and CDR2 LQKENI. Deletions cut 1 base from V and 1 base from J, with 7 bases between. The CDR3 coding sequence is TGTGCCAGCTCACCACTGAGGAAAACTAATGAAAAACTGTTTTTT. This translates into CASSPLRKTNEKLFF.

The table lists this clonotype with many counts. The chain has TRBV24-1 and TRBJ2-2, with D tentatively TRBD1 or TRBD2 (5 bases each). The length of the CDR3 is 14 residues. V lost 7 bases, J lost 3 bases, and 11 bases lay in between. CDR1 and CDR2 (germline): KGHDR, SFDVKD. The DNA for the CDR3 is TGTGCCACCAGGGGACCCGGAGACACCGGGGAGCTGTTTTTT. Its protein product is CATRGPGDTGELFF.

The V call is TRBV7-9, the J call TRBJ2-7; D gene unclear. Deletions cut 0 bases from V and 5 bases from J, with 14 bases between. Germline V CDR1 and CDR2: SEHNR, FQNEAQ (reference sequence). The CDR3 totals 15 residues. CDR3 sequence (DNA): TGTGCCAGCAGCTTAGCGCGGCCGCAGAGCCACGAGCAGTACTTC. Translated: CASSLARPQSHEQYF. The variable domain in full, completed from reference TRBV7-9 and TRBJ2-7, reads DTGVSQNPRHKITKRGQNVTFRCDPISEHNRLYWYRQTLGQGPEFLTYFQNEAQLEKSRLLSDRFSAERPKGSFSTLEIQRTEQGDSAMYLCASSLARPQSHEQYFGPGTRLTVT.

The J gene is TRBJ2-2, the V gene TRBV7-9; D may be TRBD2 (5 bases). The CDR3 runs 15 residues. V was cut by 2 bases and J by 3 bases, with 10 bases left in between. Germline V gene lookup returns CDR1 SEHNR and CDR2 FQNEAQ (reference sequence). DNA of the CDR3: TGTGCCAGCAGCTTAAGCTTTAGCGACACCGGGGAGCTGTTTTTT. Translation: CASSLSFSDTGELFF.

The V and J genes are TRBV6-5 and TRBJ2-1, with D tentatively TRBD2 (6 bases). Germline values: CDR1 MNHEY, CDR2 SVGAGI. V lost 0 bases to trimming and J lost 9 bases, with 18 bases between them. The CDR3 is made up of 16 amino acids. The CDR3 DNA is TGTGCCAGCAGTTACTCGTGGGTGGGAGCGGGCGGTGAGCAGTTCTTC. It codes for CASSYSWVGAGGEQFF.

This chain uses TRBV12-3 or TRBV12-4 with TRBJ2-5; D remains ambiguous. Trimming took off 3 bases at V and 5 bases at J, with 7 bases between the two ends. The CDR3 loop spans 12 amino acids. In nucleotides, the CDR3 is TGTGCCAGCAGTTTTTATGGGGAGACCCAGTACTTC. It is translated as CASSFYGETQYF.

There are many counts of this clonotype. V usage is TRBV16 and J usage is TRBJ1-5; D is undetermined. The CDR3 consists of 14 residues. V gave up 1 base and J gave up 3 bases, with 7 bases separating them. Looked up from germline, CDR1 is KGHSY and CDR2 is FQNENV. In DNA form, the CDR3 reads TGTGCCAGCAGCCAATATGGCTCCAATCAGCCCCAGCATTTT. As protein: CASSQYGSNQPQHF.

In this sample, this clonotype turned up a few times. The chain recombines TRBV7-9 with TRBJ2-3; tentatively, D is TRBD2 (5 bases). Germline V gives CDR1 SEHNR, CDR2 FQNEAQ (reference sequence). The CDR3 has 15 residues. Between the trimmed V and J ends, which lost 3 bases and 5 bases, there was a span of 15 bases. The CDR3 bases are TGTGCCAGCAGCTTTCCTCCCTACGGGGAAGATACGCAGTATTTT. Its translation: CASSFPPYGEDTQYF.

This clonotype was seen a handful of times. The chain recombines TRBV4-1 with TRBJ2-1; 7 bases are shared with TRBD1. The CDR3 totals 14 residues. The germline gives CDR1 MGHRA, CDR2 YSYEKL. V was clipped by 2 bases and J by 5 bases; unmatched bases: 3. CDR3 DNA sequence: TGCGCCAGCAGCCAAATGGGGACAGACAATGAGCAGTTCTTC. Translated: CASSQMGTDNEQFF.

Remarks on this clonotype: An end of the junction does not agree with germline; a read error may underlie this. CDR3 DNA sequence: TGTGCCAGCACCTTAGGTGGGGCTAGCACAGATACGCAGTATTTT. Residues: CASTLGGASTDTQYF. This chain connects TRBV7-7 to TRBJ2-3; possibly TRBD1 for D (5 bases). Per the germline V gene, CDR1 is SSHAT and CDR2 is FNYEAQ (reference sequence). The CDR3 runs 15 residues.

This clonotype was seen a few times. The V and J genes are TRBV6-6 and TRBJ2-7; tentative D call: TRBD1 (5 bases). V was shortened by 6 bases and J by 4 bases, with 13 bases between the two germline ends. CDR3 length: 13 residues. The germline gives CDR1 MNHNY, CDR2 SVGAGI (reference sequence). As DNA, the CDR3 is TGTGCCAGCAGCCCAGGGCCCCGATACGAGCAGTACTTC. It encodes CASSPGPRYEQYF.

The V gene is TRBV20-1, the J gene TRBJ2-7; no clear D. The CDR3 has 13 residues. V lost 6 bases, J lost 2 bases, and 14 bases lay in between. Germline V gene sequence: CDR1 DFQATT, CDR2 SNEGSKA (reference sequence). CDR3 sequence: CSALTRHPYEQYF. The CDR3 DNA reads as TGCAGTGCCCTGACCCGACATCCCTACGAGCAGTACTTC.

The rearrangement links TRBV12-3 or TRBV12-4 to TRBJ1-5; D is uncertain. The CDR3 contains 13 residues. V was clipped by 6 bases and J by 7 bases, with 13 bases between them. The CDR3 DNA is TGTGCCAGCAGCCCCGTTTCAAGGCAGCCCCAGCATTTT. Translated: CASSPVSRQPQHF.

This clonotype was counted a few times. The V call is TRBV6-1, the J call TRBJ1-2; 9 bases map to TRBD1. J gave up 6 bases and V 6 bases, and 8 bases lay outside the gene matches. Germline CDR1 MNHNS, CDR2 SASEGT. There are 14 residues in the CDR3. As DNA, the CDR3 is TGTGCCAGCAGCCGCGGGGGGACAGGGAATGGCTACACCTTC. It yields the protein CASSRGGTGNGYTF.

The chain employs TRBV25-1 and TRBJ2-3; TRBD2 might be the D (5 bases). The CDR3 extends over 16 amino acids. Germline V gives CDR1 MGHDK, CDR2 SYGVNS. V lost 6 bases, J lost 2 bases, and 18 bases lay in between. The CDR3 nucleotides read TGTGCCAGCAGCCCCGGGATCGCCAGCATCACAGATACGCAGTATTTT. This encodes CASSPGIASITDTQYF.

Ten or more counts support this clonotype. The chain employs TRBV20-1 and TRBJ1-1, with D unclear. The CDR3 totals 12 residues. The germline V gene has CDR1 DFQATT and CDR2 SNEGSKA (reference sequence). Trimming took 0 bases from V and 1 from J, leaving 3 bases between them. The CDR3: CSARDRNTEAFF. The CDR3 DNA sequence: TGCAGTGCTAGAGACCGGAACACTGAAGCTTTCTTT.

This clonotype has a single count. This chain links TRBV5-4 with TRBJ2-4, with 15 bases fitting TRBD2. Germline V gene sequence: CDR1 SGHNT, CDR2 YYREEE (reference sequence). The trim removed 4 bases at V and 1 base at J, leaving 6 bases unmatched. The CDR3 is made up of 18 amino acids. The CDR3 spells CASSGTSGRPSAKNIQYF. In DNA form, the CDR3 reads TGTGCCAGCAGCGGGACTAGCGGGAGGCCGTCGGCCAAAAACATTCAGTACTTC.

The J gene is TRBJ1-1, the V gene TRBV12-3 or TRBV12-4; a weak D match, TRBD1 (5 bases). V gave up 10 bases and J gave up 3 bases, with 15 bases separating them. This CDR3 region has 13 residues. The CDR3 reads CATRGVGDTEAFF. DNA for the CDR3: TGTGCCACCCGGGGGGTTGGGGACACTGAAGCTTTCTTT.

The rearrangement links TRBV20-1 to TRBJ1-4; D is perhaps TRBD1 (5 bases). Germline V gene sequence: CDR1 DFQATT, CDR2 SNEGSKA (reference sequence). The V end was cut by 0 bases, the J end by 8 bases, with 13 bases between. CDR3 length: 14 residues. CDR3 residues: CSAREGEAAEKLFF. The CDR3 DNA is TGCAGTGCTAGAGAGGGGGAGGCTGCCGAAAAACTGTTTTTT.

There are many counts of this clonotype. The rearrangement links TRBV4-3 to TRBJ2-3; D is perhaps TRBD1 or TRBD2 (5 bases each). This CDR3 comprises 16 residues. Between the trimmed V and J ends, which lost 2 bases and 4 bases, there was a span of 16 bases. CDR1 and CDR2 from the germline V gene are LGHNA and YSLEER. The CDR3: CASSQMPGPAPDTQYF. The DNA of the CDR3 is TGCGCCAGCAGCCAAATGCCGGGACCCGCACCAGATACGCAGTATTTT.

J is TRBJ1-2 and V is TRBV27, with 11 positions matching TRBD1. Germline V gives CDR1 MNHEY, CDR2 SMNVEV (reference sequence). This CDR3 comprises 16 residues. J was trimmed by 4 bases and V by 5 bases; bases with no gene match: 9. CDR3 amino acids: CASSPGQGVFSYGYTF. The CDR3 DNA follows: TGTGCCAGCAGTCCGGGACAGGGGGTTTTTAGCTATGGCTACACCTTC.

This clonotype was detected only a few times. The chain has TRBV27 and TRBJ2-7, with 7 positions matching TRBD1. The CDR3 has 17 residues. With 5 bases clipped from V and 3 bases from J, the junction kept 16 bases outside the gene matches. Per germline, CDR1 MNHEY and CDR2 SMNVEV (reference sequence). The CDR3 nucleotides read TGTGCCAGCAGTCCCCCCCAACGACAGGGTTTTAGCTACGAGCAGTACTTC. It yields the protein CASSPPQRQGFSYEQYF.

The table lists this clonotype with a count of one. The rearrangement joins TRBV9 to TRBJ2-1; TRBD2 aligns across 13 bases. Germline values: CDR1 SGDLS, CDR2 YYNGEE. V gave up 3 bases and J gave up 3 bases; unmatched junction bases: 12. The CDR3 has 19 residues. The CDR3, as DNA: TGTGCCAGCAGCGGCCTGACTAGCGGGAGGTCCCAGAACTACAATGAGCAGTTCTTC. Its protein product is CASSGLTSGRSQNYNEQFF.

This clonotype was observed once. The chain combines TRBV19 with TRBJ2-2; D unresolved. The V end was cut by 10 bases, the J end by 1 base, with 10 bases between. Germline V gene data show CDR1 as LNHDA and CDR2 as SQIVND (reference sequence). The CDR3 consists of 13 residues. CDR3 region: CATLLRNTGELFF. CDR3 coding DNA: TGTGCCACTTTACTTCGGAACACCGGGGAGCTGTTTTTT.

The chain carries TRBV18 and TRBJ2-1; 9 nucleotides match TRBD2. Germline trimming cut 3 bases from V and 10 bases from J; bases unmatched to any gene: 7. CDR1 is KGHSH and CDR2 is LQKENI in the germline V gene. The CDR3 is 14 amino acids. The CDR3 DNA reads TGTGCCAGCTCACCGTCTAGCGGGATAGGGGAGCAGTTCTTC. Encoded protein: CASSPSSGIGEQFF.

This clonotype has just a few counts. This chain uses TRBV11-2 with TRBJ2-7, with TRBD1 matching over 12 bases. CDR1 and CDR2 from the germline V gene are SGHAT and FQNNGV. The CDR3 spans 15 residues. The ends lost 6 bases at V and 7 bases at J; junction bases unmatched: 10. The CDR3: CASRAPGQGAREQYF. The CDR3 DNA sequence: TGTGCCAGCAGAGCACCGGGACAGGGGGCGCGGGAGCAGTACTTC. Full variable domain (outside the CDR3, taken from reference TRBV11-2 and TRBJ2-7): EAGVAQSPRYKIIEKRQSVAFWCNPISGHATLYWYQQILGQGPKLLIQFQNNGVVDDSQLPKDRFSAERLKGVDSTLKIQPAKLEDSAVYLCASRAPGQGAREQYFGPGTRLTVT.